Listed here are 15 T cell receptor beta chains from one sample, sequenced in a study of vaccination effects on CD4 cells after COVID-19. Viral peptide pool expansion of antigen-specific CD4+ T cells preceded sequencing in the ViraFEST assay. Investigators separated out CD4+ T cells once around nine days of culture had passed. Having tested negative for nucleocapsid antibodies, the vaccine recipients showed no prior SARS-CoV-2 infection. Their antigen targets remain unknown. Data came from immunoSEQ multiplex PCR; TCRdb stores just in-frame clones and leaves some out. The data show fewer than 85,000 clones, about 78% seen once. Sequencing was performed on CD4+ T cells from PBMCs cultured with SARS-CoV-2 spike peptides, taken before COVID-19 vaccination. Receptors originate from a human donor who received a COVID-19 vaccine.

The J gene is TRBJ1-4, the V gene TRBV3-1 (or the pseudogene TRBV3-2); 7 bases fit TRBD1. V was pared by 6 bases and J by 5 bases, with 6 bases of the junction left unmatched. CDR1 is LGHDT and CDR2 is YNNKEL in the germline V gene (reference sequence). CDR3 length: 14 residues. The CDR3 loop reads CASRPETGNEKLFF. The CDR3 nucleotides are TGTGCCAGCAGGCCCGAGACAGGGAATGAAAAACTGTTTTTT.

This chain joins TRBV5-5 and TRBJ1-2; 10 nucleotides agree with TRBD1. Trimming took 0 bases from V and 1 from J; bases not matched to a gene: 6. The germline gives CDR1 SGHKS, CDR2 YYEKEE (reference sequence). CDR3 length: 17 amino acids. DNA for the CDR3: TGTGCCAGCAGCTTGGACCCTGGACAGGGGGATAACTATGGCTACACCTTC. Translated, it gives CASSLDPGQGDNYGYTF. The complete variable domain, with remaining parts taken from reference TRBV5-5 and TRBJ1-2, reads DAGVTQSPTHLIKTRGQQVTLRCSPISGHKSVSWYQQVLGQGPQFIFQYYEKEERGRGNFPDRFSARQFPNYSSELNVNALLLGDSALYLCASSLDPGQGDNYGYTFGSGTRLTVV.

This rearrangement joins TRBV6-5 to TRBJ2-3, with a possible D match to TRBD1 (5 bases). The CDR3 contains 14 residues. The V end lost 6 bases, the J end lost 0 bases, and 10 bases lay between the germline ends. Germline V gives CDR1 MNHEY, CDR2 SVGAGI. DNA for the CDR3: TGTGCCAGCAGCCAGACAGCTAGCACAGATACGCAGTATTTT. Protein product: CASSQTASTDTQYF.

The gene calls are TRBV30 and TRBJ1-1; TRBD1 matches at 7 bases. Germline V CDR1 and CDR2: GTSNPN, SVGIG (reference sequence). The J segment lost 3 bases and the V segment lost 5 bases, leaving 15 bases of the junction unmatched. CDR3 size: 16 residues. The CDR3: CAWVSQQGIAHTEAFF. CDR3 coding DNA: TGTGCCTGGGTCTCTCAACAGGGGATAGCGCACACTGAAGCTTTCTTT.

The chain joins TRBV30 to TRBJ1-5; D gene unclear. The germline gives CDR1 GTSNPN, CDR2 SVGIG (reference sequence). Trimming left V 5 bases short and J 6 bases short, with 20 bases between. There are 15 residues in the CDR3. CDR3 DNA: TGTGCCTGGTCTAATCCGGGCAGCTGGGGTCAGCCCCAGCATTTT. Residues: CAWSNPGSWGQPQHF.

V gene TRBV7-2 combines with J gene TRBJ2-3; TRBD2 matches at 13 bases. The CDR3 spans 16 residues. Unmatched junction bases numbered 7, after V lost 5 bases and J lost 5 bases. Per germline, CDR1 SGHTA and CDR2 FQGNSA. The CDR3 spells CASSTTSGGDKDTQYF. In DNA, the CDR3 is TGTGCCAGCAGCACAACTAGCGGGGGGGATAAAGATACGCAGTATTTT. Using reference TRBV7-2 and TRBJ2-3 for the parts outside the CDR3, the full variable domain is GAGVSQSPSNKVTEKGKDVELRCDPISGHTALYWYRQSLGQGLEFLIYFQGNSAPDKSGLPSDRFSAERTGGSVSTLTIQRTQQEDSAVYLCASSTTSGGDKDTQYFGPGTRLTVL.

V usage is TRBV5-6 and J usage is TRBJ1-1; the D gene is possibly TRBD1 (6 bases). The CDR3 is made up of 17 amino acids. V was shortened by 4 bases and J by 6 bases, with 25 bases between the two germline ends. CDR1 is SGHDT and CDR2 is YYEEEE in the germline V gene. This CDR3 is CASSRYAVDRSGPEAFF. In DNA, the CDR3 is TGTGCCAGCAGCCGATACGCCGTTGACAGGAGTGGGCCTGAAGCTTTCTTT.

J is TRBJ1-1 and V is TRBV5-4; D not certain. The CDR3 sequence is 14 residues long. Trimming pared 0 bases from V and 1 base from J, leaving 7 bases between. Germline lookup yields CDR1 SGHNT and CDR2 YYREEE (reference sequence). The CDR3, as DNA: TGTGCCAGCAGCTTGGTCAGTCAGAACACTGAAGCTTTCTTT. This encodes CASSLVSQNTEAFF.

V gene TRBV4-2 combines with J gene TRBJ1-2; D possibly corresponds to TRBD1 (5 bases). CDR1 and CDR2 (germline): LGHNA, YNFKEQ. V was cut by 4 bases and J by 6 bases, with 9 bases left in between. This CDR3 comprises 12 residues. The CDR3: CASSLQADGYTF. CDR3 nucleotide sequence: TGTGCCAGCAGCCTACAGGCGGATGGCTACACCTTC.

The CDR3 DNA sequence: TGTGCCAGCAGCTTGTACAGCACTTTTAAGCTGTTTTTT. Amino acid sequence: CASSLYSTFKLFF. The chain combines TRBV5-6 with TRBJ2-2; D unresolved. This CDR3 is 13 amino acids long. Looked up from germline, CDR1 is SGHDT and CDR2 is YYEEEE. Trimming took off 1 base at V and 12 bases at J, with 13 bases between the two ends.

The J gene is TRBJ2-3, the V gene TRBV6-6; D perhaps matches TRBD1 (5 bases). The CDR3 loop spans 12 amino acids. V was shortened by 6 bases and J by 5 bases, with 9 bases between the two germline ends. Germline lookup yields CDR1 MNHNY and CDR2 SVGAGI (reference sequence). This chain's CDR3 is CASRPDRDTQYF. CDR3 coding DNA: TGTGCCAGCAGGCCCGACAGAGATACGCAGTATTTT.

The chain uses TRBV6-6 and TRBJ1-2; the D is unclear. Germline V gene lookup returns CDR1 MNHNY and CDR2 SVGAGI (reference sequence). V shed 4 bases and J shed 8 bases, with 11 bases lying between them. CDR3 size: 12 residues. CDR3 nucleotide sequence: TGTGCCAGCAGTTCAGGAAGTGGGGGCTACACCTTC. Translation: CASSSGSGGYTF.

This rearrangement joins TRBV5-1 to TRBJ1-3, with TRBD1 identical over 8 bases. Per the germline V gene, CDR1 is SGHRS and CDR2 is YFSETQ. V trimming: 4 bases; J trimming: 0 bases; junction bases outside the gene matches: 3. This CDR3 has 15 amino acids. The DNA of the CDR3 is TGCGCCAGCAGCGCCGACAGGGGCTCTGGAAACACCATATATTTT. The encoded protein is CASSADRGSGNTIYF.

This chain connects TRBV25-1 to TRBJ2-3, with D perhaps TRBD1 or TRBD2 (5 bases each). The CDR3 has 15 amino acids. Germline V lookup: CDR1 MGHDK, CDR2 SYGVNS. V dropped 2 bases and J dropped 2 bases, with 11 bases sitting between them. The CDR3 spells CASSEPGTVTDTQYF. CDR3 nucleotide sequence: TGTGCCAGCAGTGAACCGGGGACCGTCACAGATACGCAGTATTTT.

This clone was found a few times. CDR3 DNA: TGTGCCAGCAGTGAATGGAGACACCCCACCGGGGAGCTGTTTTTT. Translating it yields CASSEWRHPTGELFF. The chain has TRBV25-1 and TRBJ2-2; D remains ambiguous. Per the germline V gene, CDR1 is MGHDK and CDR2 is SYGVNS. The ends were cut back, 1 base at V and 4 bases at J, with 10 bases in the middle. This CDR3 region has 15 residues.